These 24 T cell receptor beta chains were all obtained from the same sample, sequenced in a study of Ad26.COV2.S vaccination and SARS-CoV-2 variants. Treatment indicated: some 20 received Ad26.COV2.S at low or high dose, single or two shots; about 5 received placebo; per-sample allocation not given. Following the first vaccine or placebo injection, samples were taken on day 63. TCRdb's table, derived via immunoSEQ multiplex PCR, lists solely in-frame clones and lacks some. The sample holds about 460,000 clones; roughly nine tenths are singletons and the top ten take around 1.6%. This material consisted of peripheral blood, taken in a trial of Ad26.COV2.S vaccine versus placebo. The receptors were gathered from a person aged 18-60 years who received the Ad26.COV2.S COVID-19 vaccine or a placebo.

The chain joins TRBV14 to TRBJ1-3; weak D call: TRBD1 (5 bases). The CDR3 has 16 amino acids. Trimming cost V 3 bases and J 0 bases, with 12 bases left between them. CDR1 and CDR2 from the germline V gene are SGHDN and FVKESK. The CDR3 loop is CASSQRGDYSGNTIYF. The CDR3 DNA sequence: TGTGCCAGCAGCCAGAGGGGAGATTACTCTGGAAACACCATATATTTT.

This clone was picked up one time. CDR3 sequence (DNA): TGTGCCAGCAGTCTCGGACTAGCGGGACTCTACGAGCAGTACTTC. Its translation is CASSLGLAGLYEQYF. The chain joins TRBV28 to TRBJ2-7; 12 bases fit TRBD2. The CDR3 contains 15 residues. CDR1 MDHEN and CDR2 SYDVKM come from the germline V gene. Trimming removed 5 bases from V and 3 bases from J; junction bases left unmatched: 5. The full variable domain, in which reference TRBV28 and TRBJ2-7 provide the parts outside the CDR3, is DVKVTQSSRYLVKRTGEKVFLECVQDMDHENMFWYRQDPGLGLRLIYFSYDVKMKEKGDIPEGYSVSREKKERFSLILESASTNQTSMYLCASSLGLAGLYEQYFGPGTRLTVT.

The chain joins TRBV7-6 to TRBJ2-5; 8 bases agree with TRBD2. With 5 bases clipped from V and 3 bases from J, the junction kept 14 bases outside the gene matches. The V gene's germline CDR1 is SGHVS and CDR2 FNYEAQ. This CDR3 has 17 amino acids. The CDR3 DNA is TGTGCCAGCAGCCCTCGAGGGGCTAGCGGGTACAAAGAGACCCAGTACTTC. Its protein is CASSPRGASGYKETQYF.

The V and J genes are TRBV6-5 and TRBJ2-3; D may match TRBD1 or TRBD2 (5 bases each). Germline assignment: CDR1 MNHEY and CDR2 SVGAGI. The V and J ends lost 2 bases and 5 bases respectively, with 8 bases between them. This CDR3 has 13 amino acids. CDR3 protein: CASSYRGVDTQYF. As DNA, the CDR3 is TGTGCCAGCAGTTACCGGGGCGTAGATACGCAGTATTTT.

The rearrangement uses TRBV27 and TRBJ2-1; 7 positions agree with TRBD2. With 7 bases clipped from V and 6 bases from J, the junction kept 15 bases outside the gene matches. The germline gives CDR1 MNHEY, CDR2 SMNVEV (reference sequence). The CDR3 is 16 residues long. The CDR3 coding sequence is TGTGCCAGCACCCTGACTCGGGACTACCGGGGCAATGAGCAGTTCTTC. It codes for CASTLTRDYRGNEQFF.

The CDR3 DNA sequence: TGTGCCAGCAGTGAGGGGAGCCCTACTGAAGCTTTCTTT. Translation gives CASSEGSPTEAFF. The chain employs TRBV2 and TRBJ1-1; D not resolved. This CDR3 has 13 residues. V lost 3 bases, J lost 5 bases, and 10 bases lay in between. CDR1 is SNHLY, CDR2 FYNNEI, per germline.

The rearrangement uses TRBV27 and TRBJ2-5; possibly TRBD1 for D (5 bases). Trimming shortened V by 6 bases and J by 7 bases, and 15 bases separated the two germline ends. This CDR3 spans 13 amino acids. The germline V gene encodes CDR1 MNHEY and CDR2 SMNVEV (reference sequence). The CDR3 nucleotides are TGTGCCAGCAGAGGACAAGAGGTGGGGACCCAGTACTTC. It codes for CASRGQEVGTQYF.

J is TRBJ2-7 and V is TRBV10-2; TRBD2 aligns across 7 bases. Per germline, CDR1 WSHSY and CDR2 SAAADI. The ends lost 0 bases at V and 3 bases at J; junction bases unmatched: 5. CDR3 length: 15 amino acids. DNA of the CDR3: TGCGCCAGCAGTGAGTCGGCTAGCGGTGACTACGAGCAGTACTTC. The encoded protein is CASSESASGDYEQYF.

The chain combines TRBV29-1 with TRBJ1-2; tentatively, D is TRBD1 (6 bases). The CDR3 has 12 amino acids. Trimming cost V 3 bases and J 4 bases, with 9 bases left between them. Germline V CDR1 and CDR2: SQVTM, ANQGSEA. CDR3 protein: CSVDSGAYGYTF. CDR3 sequence (DNA): TGCAGCGTTGATTCAGGGGCCTATGGCTACACCTTC.

This chain joins TRBV19 and TRBJ2-1; D is uncertain. Germline CDR1 LNHDA, CDR2 SQIVND (reference sequence). Trimming removed 3 bases from V and 8 bases from J, with 8 bases in between. This CDR3 is built from 12 residues. CDR3 nucleotides: TGTGCCAGTAGTATTGAAGGGCATGAGCAGTTCTTC. It specifies CASSIEGHEQFF.

The CDR3 region is CASSRIRDTSTNEKLFF. The CDR3 nucleotides are TGTGCCAGCTCACGTATCAGGGACACCTCAACTAATGAAAAACTGTTTTTT. The genes are TRBV18 and TRBJ1-4; TRBD1 is a possible D gene (6 bases). Germline CDR1 reads KGHSH; CDR2 reads LQKENI. This CDR3 region has 17 residues. V was shortened by 4 bases and J by 0 bases, with 15 bases between the two germline ends.

A few counts support this clone. This sequence joins TRBV7-2 and TRBJ2-7, with 7 bases lining up with TRBD1. Germline V CDR1 and CDR2: SGHTA, FQGNSA. The CDR3 totals 14 residues. V lost 4 bases, J lost 4 bases, and 7 bases stayed unmatched. The CDR3 DNA reads as TGTGCCAGCAGCTCCCGACAGGGAAGATACGAGCAGTACTTC. Translation gives CASSSRQGRYEQYF.

This chain uses TRBV6-2 or TRBV6-3 with TRBJ2-2; no reliable D call. Germline assignment: CDR1 MNHEY and CDR2 SVGEGT. The CDR3 has 15 amino acids. V was pared by 0 bases and J by 4 bases, with 9 bases between. CDR3 amino acids: CASSYSWSSTGELFF. The CDR3 DNA follows: TGTGCCAGCAGTTACTCGTGGTCTAGCACCGGGGAGCTGTTTTTT.

The J gene is TRBJ2-1, the V gene TRBV7-2, with 8 bases identical to TRBD1. Germline V CDR1 and CDR2: SGHTA, FQGNSA. V was clipped by 2 bases and J by 8 bases; unmatched bases: 8. There are 15 residues in the CDR3. DNA of the CDR3: TGTGCCAGCAGCTTAAAGGGACAGGTATTCTATGAGCAGTTCTTC. Its translation: CASSLKGQVFYEQFF.

The CDR3 DNA reads as TGTGCCAGCAGCCAAGGCATTCGGGAGGGCCTGGCCGGGGAGCTGTTTTTT. This gives the protein CASSQGIREGLAGELFF. This rearrangement joins TRBV3-1 (or the pseudogene TRBV3-2) to TRBJ2-2; TRBD2 matches at 8 bases. Trimming cost V 1 base and J 6 bases; bases outside gene matches: 10. Germline CDR1 reads LGHDT; CDR2 reads YNNKEL (reference sequence). The CDR3 is made up of 17 amino acids.

V usage is TRBV7-2 and J usage is TRBJ2-7, with 13 bases lining up with TRBD2. V lost 3 bases to trimming and J lost 0 bases; unmatched junction nucleotides: 5. The CDR3 length is 17 residues. Germline CDR1 SGHTA, CDR2 FQGNSA. The CDR3 reads CASSLTSGGSGSYEQYF. The CDR3, as DNA: TGTGCCAGCAGCTTGACTAGCGGGGGGTCGGGCTCCTACGAGCAGTACTTC.

The sample holds one count of this clone. The CDR3 sequence is CASSVGTNTGELFF. The CDR3 DNA sequence: TGTGCCAGCAGCGTGGGGACGAACACCGGGGAGCTGTTTTTT. The chain uses TRBV9 and TRBJ2-2; no firm D call. The V end lost 2 bases, the J end lost 0 bases, and 5 bases lay between the germline ends. This CDR3 spans 14 amino acids. Germline lookup yields CDR1 SGDLS and CDR2 YYNGEE. Supplemented by reference TRBV9 and TRBJ2-2, the full variable domain reads DSGVTQTPKHLITATGQRVTLRCSPRSGDLSVYWYQQSLDQGLQFLIQYYNGEERAKGNILERFSAQQFPDLHSELNLSSLELGDSALYFCASSVGTNTGELFFGEGSRLTVL.

The chain links TRBV7-9 to TRBJ1-1; 8 positions match TRBD1. This CDR3 is 17 amino acids long. The germline V gene encodes CDR1 SEHNR and CDR2 FQNEAQ (reference sequence). Germline trimming cut 7 bases from V and 3 bases from J; bases unmatched to any gene: 16. CDR3 coding DNA: TGTGCCAGCACCGACAGGGGAAGTCGGCGGGTAGACACTGAAGCTTTCTTT. As protein: CASTDRGSRRVDTEAFF.

The rearrangement links TRBV5-4 to TRBJ2-1, with a tentative D call TRBD2 (5 bases). In germline, CDR1 is SGHNT, CDR2 YYREEE (reference sequence). With 0 bases removed from V and 5 bases from J, the gap between germline ends came to 12 bases. There are 15 residues in the CDR3. The chain's CDR3 is CASSLGASRHNEQFF. CDR3 coding DNA: TGTGCCAGCAGCTTGGGCGCTAGCAGACACAATGAGCAGTTCTTC.

This chain uses TRBV27 with TRBJ1-5; 9 positions match TRBD1. From germline, CDR1 is MNHEY and CDR2 SMNVEV (reference sequence). This CDR3 is built from 14 residues. The J segment lost 6 bases and the V segment lost 1 base, leaving 1 base of the junction unmatched. This CDR3 is CASSLLGQGQPQHF. DNA of the CDR3: TGTGCCAGCAGTTTATTGGGACAGGGTCAGCCCCAGCATTTT.

This clone appeared a single time. The chain couples TRBV6-5 to TRBJ2-3, with D tentatively TRBD2 (5 bases). In germline, CDR1 is MNHEY, CDR2 SVGAGI. This CDR3 comprises 15 residues. V lost 5 bases to trimming and J lost 0 bases, with 12 bases between them. CDR3: CASSKTNPSTDTQYF. CDR3 nucleotide sequence: TGTGCCAGCAGTAAGACTAACCCTAGCACAGATACGCAGTATTTT.

The V gene is TRBV30, the J gene TRBJ2-2; 7 positions agree with TRBD2. The germline V gene has CDR1 GTSNPN and CDR2 SVGIG (reference sequence). The CDR3 totals 16 residues. With V trimmed by 1 base and J by 2 bases, 7 bases remained unmatched. The CDR3 bases are TGTGCCTGGAGTGGCATAGCGGGTCCAAACACCGGGGAGCTGTTTTTT. It specifies CAWSGIAGPNTGELFF.

The chain uses TRBV5-1 and TRBJ2-5; 13 bases line up with TRBD2. Germline CDR1 is SGHRS and CDR2 is YFSETQ. Germline trimming cut 0 bases from V and 5 bases from J; bases unmatched to any gene: 7. The CDR3 has 17 amino acids. CDR3 amino acids: CASSLAGLAGRVETQYF. The CDR3 DNA is TGCGCCAGCAGCTTGGCGGGACTAGCGGGGAGAGTGGAGACCCAGTACTTC.

This CDR3 is CASSHRTAGDNQPQHF. CDR3 nucleotides: TGTGCCAGCAGCCATAGGACTGCCGGGGACAATCAGCCCCAGCATTTT. The chain joins TRBV6-2 or TRBV6-3 to TRBJ1-5; no reliable D call. Per germline, CDR1 MNHEY and CDR2 SVGEGT. V was trimmed by 6 bases and J by 3 bases, leaving 18 bases between them. The CDR3 runs to 16 residues.